A selection of T cell receptor beta chains follows, all from one sample in a study of cytomegalovirus exposure and HLA in healthy donors. Method: immunoSEQ multiplex PCR; TCRdb's copy keeps in-frame clones and lacks some. The sample holds roughly 200,000 clones, around three quarters seen once. Sequencing was done on a sample of PBMCs. These receptors all stem from a woman in her thirties in good health and CMV-seropositive. Each CDR3 is given with its conserved first and last residue. A D gene is named only where the DNA matches it firmly. Expanded clones get a size class; other rows say once, few or many, or leave the size out.

TRBD2 TRBJ2-6 TRBV5-6 NA TGTGCCAGCAGCTTGGAGACTAGCGGGATCCCCGGGGCCAACGTCCTGACTTTC CASSLETSGIPGANVLTF
TRBD1 TRBJ1-1 TRBV7-6 NA TGTGCCAGCAGCCTGACAGGGGTCGGAACTGAAGCTTTCTTT CASSLTGVGTEAFF
NA TRBJ2-7 TRBV5-6 NA TGTGCCAGCAGCTCGAGGCTAGCGAGCTACGAGCAGTACTTC CASSSRLASYEQYF
TRBD1 TRBJ1-4 TRBV5-6 NA TGTGCCAGCAGCTTGGAGGGACAGGGGACTAATGAAAAACTGTTTTTT CASSLEGQGTNEKLFF
TRBD2 TRBJ2-3 TRBV15 NA TGTGCCACCAGCTTTTCCGCCGGGGGGGCAGATACGCAGTATTTT CATSFSAGGADTQYF
NA TRBJ1-2 TRBV11-3 NA TGTGCCAGCAGCTTAGGGGGACCAGGGGATGGCTACACCTTC CASSLGGPGDGYTF
NA TRBJ2-3 TRBV7-6 few TGTGCCAGCAGCTTGGAGGGGCGACATTTTCGAACAGATACGCAGTATTTT CASSLEGRHFRTDTQYF
TRBD2 TRBJ2-3 TRBV19 once TGTGCCAGTAGGGCCGGGACTAGCATTACAGATACGCAGTATTTT CASRAGTSITDTQYF
NA TRBJ2-1 TRBV4-3 NA TGCGCCAGCAGGCAAAAATGGGGGCCCCCGTTCTTC CASRQKWGPPFF
TRBD1 TRBJ1-2 TRBV11-3 NA TGTGCCAGCAGCTTAGATCCGGGACAGGGGCCCGGCTACACCTTC CASSLDPGQGPGYTF
NA TRBJ1-2 TRBV6-1 NA TGTGCCAGCGAGGGCGCAGGGGTAGGCTACACCTTC CASEGAGVGYTF
NA TRBJ2-3 TRBV30 few TGTGCCTGGAGCCTAGGAGCAAACTACGCCACAGATACGCAGTATTTT CAWSLGANYATDTQYF
TRBD2 TRBJ2-1 TRBV29-1 NA TGCAGCGTTAATGGAATCAAGGCGGGGGGGCTTAGCAATGAGCAGTTCTTC CSVNGIKAGGLSNEQFF